This TCR beta chain was found in a study of cytomegalovirus exposure and HLA in healthy donors. About the study: Researchers previously reported finding 90 million to 120 million unique TCR beta sequences from roughly 200 million T cells. In terms of ancestry, the Caucasian-associated cluster contained about four fifths of the approximately 430 genotyped donors.

It was with 60 Vbeta and 13 Jbeta primers that the PCR ran. Sequenced by immunoSEQ multiplex PCR; TCRdb stores in-frame clones only, minus some. In the table there are under 150,000 clones, around 78% of which are singletons. Study-wide results and caveats: Immune exposure information available was restricted to CMV serostatus. In a later analysis, several top co-occurrence clusters appeared linked to parvovirus B19, influenza, CMV and Epstein-Barr virus.

Germline V gives CDR1 WSHSY, CDR2 SAAADI. V was pared by 6 bases and J by 2 bases, with 15 bases of the junction left unmatched. The CDR3 is 19 amino acids. On this clone: What it recognizes is unknown.

V and J are TRBV10-2 and TRBJ2-5, with 13 bases matching TRBD2. The sequence came from a woman aged 40-49 years in good health and CMV-seropositive. The material sequenced was PBMCs. This chain's CDR3 is CASSRGLAGDKDRQETQYF. The CDR3 DNA sequence: TGCGCCAGCAGCCGAGGACTAGCGGGAGACAAAGATAGGCAAGAGACCCAGTACTTC.